A selection of T cell receptor beta chains follows, all from one sample in a study of T cell responses to AZD1222 COVID-19 vaccine. The protocol was immunoSEQ multiplex PCR, while the TCRdb copy is restricted to in-frame clones and leaves out a portion. The sample holds 100,000 to 150,000 clones, just over 90% seen once. Sequenced material: peripheral blood, taken 28 days after the second AZD1222 dose. All receptors derive from an adult who received the AZD1222 COVID-19 vaccine. Both conserved end residues are part of each CDR3. The D gene is left open where the match is weak. Expanded clones get a size class; other rows say once, few or many, or leave the size out.

v_gene: TRBV12-5
abundance: -
d_gene: -
j_gene: TRBJ1-4
CDR3aa: CASGLVQATNEKLFF
CDR3nt: TGTGCTAGTGGTTTGGTACAGGCAACTAATGAAAAACTGTTTTTT

v_gene: TRBV15
abundance: -
d_gene: TRBD1
j_gene: TRBJ2-7
CDR3aa: CATSRGGQGRYEQYF
CDR3nt: TGTGCCACCAGCAGAGGGGGACAGGGGCGCTACGAGCAGTACTTC

v_gene: TRBV7-7
abundance: -
d_gene: TRBD1
j_gene: TRBJ2-1
CDR3aa: CASSLATGGYGGPPYNEQFF
CDR3nt: TGTGCTAGCAGCTTAGCAACAGGGGGCTACGGCGGGCCTCCCTACAATGAGCAGTTCTTC

v_gene: TRBV11-2
abundance: -
d_gene: -
j_gene: TRBJ2-1
CDR3aa: CASRRTGNEQFF
CDR3nt: TGTGCCAGCAGGCGAACGGGGAATGAGCAGTTCTTC

v_gene: TRBV28
abundance: -
d_gene: -
j_gene: TRBJ2-7
CDR3aa: CASSQPQGPPYEQYF
CDR3nt: TGTGCCAGCAGTCAACCCCAAGGCCCCCCCTACGAGCAGTACTTC

v_gene: TRBV27
abundance: -
d_gene: -
j_gene: TRBJ1-2
CDR3aa: CASSLSWGSGGYTF
CDR3nt: TGTGCCAGCAGTTTATCATGGGGATCGGGTGGCTACACCTTC

v_gene: TRBV5-1
abundance: few
d_gene: -
j_gene: TRBJ1-3
CDR3aa: CASSFDGSGNTIYF
CDR3nt: TGCGCCAGCAGCTTCGATGGTTCTGGAAACACCATATATTTT

v_gene: TRBV27
abundance: -
d_gene: -
j_gene: TRBJ2-2
CDR3aa: CASSLFRVAIGELFF
CDR3nt: TGTGCCAGCAGTTTATTCCGAGTAGCTATCGGGGAGCTGTTTTTT

v_gene: TRBV19
abundance: -
d_gene: -
j_gene: TRBJ2-7
CDR3aa: CASSIGTLIFYEQYF
CDR3nt: TGTGCCAGTAGTATCGGGACTCTCATATTCTACGAGCAGTACTTC

v_gene: TRBV29-1
abundance: -
d_gene: -
j_gene: TRBJ1-2
CDR3aa: CSVGDGYGYTF
CDR3nt: TGCAGCGTTGGGGACGGGTATGGCTACACCTTC

v_gene: TRBV10-3
abundance: -
d_gene: TRBD1
j_gene: TRBJ2-2
CDR3aa: CAIRGTGNTGELFF
CDR3nt: TGTGCCATCAGGGGGACAGGGAACACCGGGGAGCTGTTTTTT

v_gene: TRBV6-6
abundance: -
d_gene: -
j_gene: TRBJ2-2
CDR3aa: CASIKGSTGELFF
CDR3nt: TGTGCCAGCATAAAAGGCAGTACCGGGGAGCTGTTTTTT

v_gene: TRBV7-9
abundance: -
d_gene: TRBD1
j_gene: TRBJ2-2
CDR3aa: CASSNRDRGRTGELFF
CDR3nt: TGTGCCAGCAGCAACCGGGACAGGGGGCGGACCGGGGAGCTGTTTTTT

v_gene: TRBV6-5
abundance: once
d_gene: -
j_gene: TRBJ2-1
CDR3aa: CASSDKREQFF
CDR3nt: TGTGCCAGCAGCGACAAAAGGGAGCAGTTCTTC

v_gene: TRBV3-1/TRBV3-2
abundance: once
d_gene: -
j_gene: TRBJ2-7
CDR3aa: CASSQGLAGSYEQYF
CDR3nt: TGTGCCAGCAGCCAAGGTTTGGCAGGCTCCTACGAGCAGTACTTC

v_gene: TRBV28
abundance: -
d_gene: TRBD1
j_gene: TRBJ2-5
CDR3aa: CASSLWTGTGRQYQETQYF
CDR3nt: TGTGCCAGCAGTTTATGGACCGGGACAGGGCGACAATACCAAGAGACCCAGTACTTC

v_gene: TRBV2
abundance: once
d_gene: -
j_gene: TRBJ2-2
CDR3aa: CASLSAVSDGELFF
CDR3nt: TGTGCCAGCCTAAGTGCAGTCTCCGACGGGGAGCTGTTTTTT

v_gene: TRBV19
abundance: -
d_gene: -
j_gene: TRBJ1-2
CDR3aa: CASSPRGGSYGYTF
CDR3nt: TGTGCCAGTAGTCCTCGAGGTGGGAGCTATGGCTACACCTTC

v_gene: TRBV7-9
abundance: -
d_gene: TRBD2
j_gene: TRBJ2-2
CDR3aa: CASSSGLAATGELFF
CDR3nt: TGTGCCAGCAGCTCAGGACTAGCGGCCACCGGGGAGCTGTTTTTT

v_gene: TRBV20-1
abundance: -
d_gene: TRBD2
j_gene: TRBJ2-7
CDR3aa: CSASGSGRATYEQYF
CDR3nt: TGCAGTGCTAGTGGCAGCGGGAGGGCCACATACGAGCAGTACTTC

v_gene: TRBV5-1
abundance: few
d_gene: TRBD2
j_gene: TRBJ2-7
CDR3aa: CASSLTAGSYEQYF
CDR3nt: TGCGCCAGCAGCTTAACAGCGGGATCCTACGAGCAGTACTTC

v_gene: TRBV24-1
abundance: -
d_gene: -
j_gene: TRBJ2-1
CDR3aa: CATSDSGARNEQFF
CDR3nt: TGTGCCACCAGTGATTCCGGGGCGCGAAATGAGCAGTTCTTC

v_gene: TRBV7-9
abundance: -
d_gene: -
j_gene: TRBJ2-7
CDR3aa: CASSLGLGQSLNYEQYF
CDR3nt: TGTGCCAGCAGCTTAGGCCTAGGGCAGAGCCTCAATTACGAGCAGTACTTC

v_gene: TRBV27
abundance: -
d_gene: TRBD1
j_gene: TRBJ1-1
CDR3aa: CASSLQGVLNTEAFF
CDR3nt: TGTGCCAGCAGTTTACAGGGGGTCCTGAACACTGAAGCTTTCTTT

v_gene: TRBV11-2
abundance: -
d_gene: TRBD2
j_gene: TRBJ2-1
CDR3aa: CASSLEWGGIIREQFF
CDR3nt: TGTGCCAGCAGCTTAGAATGGGGGGGTATCATCAGGGAGCAGTTCTTC

v_gene: TRBV6-6
abundance: -
d_gene: -
j_gene: TRBJ2-7
CDR3aa: CASSYSSSGLQYF
CDR3nt: TGTGCCAGCAGTTACTCGAGTTCGGGTTTGCAGTACTTC

v_gene: TRBV15
abundance: -
d_gene: -
j_gene: TRBJ1-2
CDR3aa: CATSRDPGSGGYTF
CDR3nt: TGTGCCACCAGCAGAGATCCGGGGTCAGGAGGCTACACCTTC

v_gene: TRBV7-2
abundance: -
d_gene: -
j_gene: TRBJ2-2
CDR3aa: CASSLNTGELFF
CDR3nt: TGTGCCAGCAGCTTAAACACCGGGGAGCTGTTTTTT

v_gene: TRBV7-9
abundance: -
d_gene: -
j_gene: TRBJ2-7
CDR3aa: CASSLDAGSMYEQYF
CDR3nt: TGTGCCAGCAGCTTAGATGCCGGGAGTATGTACGAGCAGTACTTC

v_gene: TRBV2
abundance: -
d_gene: TRBD1
j_gene: TRBJ1-2
CDR3aa: CASSVRTGNYGYTF
CDR3nt: TGTGCCAGCAGTGTTAGGACAGGAAACTATGGCTACACCTTC

v_gene: TRBV5-4
abundance: -
d_gene: -
j_gene: TRBJ1-4
CDR3aa: CASSLAATNEKLFF
CDR3nt: TGTGCCAGCAGCTTGGCAGCAACTAATGAAAAACTGTTTTTT

v_gene: TRBV5-1
abundance: -
d_gene: -
j_gene: TRBJ2-3
CDR3aa: CASSNSGGDTQYF
CDR3nt: TGCGCCAGCAGTAATAGTGGTGGAGATACGCAGTATTTT

v_gene: TRBV5-5
abundance: once
d_gene: -
j_gene: TRBJ2-2
CDR3aa: CASSLVWARPGELFF
CDR3nt: TGTGCCAGCAGCTTGGTGTGGGCTCGTCCCGGGGAGCTGTTTTTT

v_gene: TRBV20-1
abundance: -
d_gene: -
j_gene: TRBJ1-1
CDR3aa: CSARESTEAFF
CDR3nt: TGCAGTGCTAGGGAAAGCACTGAAGCTTTCTTT

v_gene: TRBV28
abundance: -
d_gene: TRBD2
j_gene: TRBJ2-7
CDR3aa: CASSSPSGTPEQYF
CDR3nt: TGTGCCAGCAGTTCGCCTAGCGGGACCCCCGAGCAGTACTTC

v_gene: TRBV6-5
abundance: -
d_gene: -
j_gene: TRBJ2-7
CDR3aa: CASSYGQGGYEQYF
CDR3nt: TGTGCCAGCAGTTACGGGCAGGGAGGATACGAGCAGTACTTC

v_gene: TRBV6-1
abundance: -
d_gene: -
j_gene: TRBJ1-6
CDR3aa: CASSEARTWIDSPLHF
CDR3nt: TGTGCCAGCAGTGAAGCGCGGACATGGATCGATTCACCCCTCCACTTT

v_gene: TRBV30
abundance: -
d_gene: -
j_gene: TRBJ1-4
CDR3aa: CACTSGISLRTNEKLFF
CDR3nt: TGTGCCTGTACCTCCGGGATTTCACTGCGCACTAATGAAAAACTGTTTTTT

v_gene: TRBV21-1
abundance: -
d_gene: -
j_gene: TRBJ1-4
CDR3aa: CASSKPPTRWGNEKLFF
CDR3nt: TGTGCCAGCAGCAAACCCCCGACAAGGTGGGGTAATGAAAAACTGTTTTTT

v_gene: TRBV19
abundance: once
d_gene: TRBD2
j_gene: TRBJ2-3
CDR3aa: CASSPGTSGNQPTDTQYF
CDR3nt: TGTGCCAGTAGTCCGGGGACTAGCGGAAATCAACCCACAGATACGCAGTATTTT

v_gene: TRBV11-2
abundance: -
d_gene: -
j_gene: TRBJ2-3
CDR3aa: CASSLGPGDTQYF
CDR3nt: TGTGCCAGCAGCTTAGGGCCCGGCGATACGCAGTATTTT

v_gene: TRBV6-5
abundance: -
d_gene: -
j_gene: TRBJ1-2
CDR3aa: CASSYSSGQYYGYTF
CDR3nt: TGTGCCAGCAGTTACTCGAGTGGACAGTACTATGGCTACACCTTC

v_gene: TRBV27
abundance: -
d_gene: TRBD1
j_gene: TRBJ2-7
CDR3aa: CASSLYWTGSYEQYF
CDR3nt: TGTGCCAGCAGTTTATACTGGACAGGGTCCTACGAGCAGTACTTC

v_gene: TRBV28
abundance: few
d_gene: TRBD2
j_gene: TRBJ2-7
CDR3aa: CASSLSGRGTYEQYF
CDR3nt: TGTGCCAGCAGTCTAAGCGGGAGAGGAACCTACGAGCAGTACTTC

v_gene: TRBV7-9
abundance: -
d_gene: -
j_gene: TRBJ2-7
CDR3aa: CASSLSARSYEQYF
CDR3nt: TGTGCCAGCAGCTTATCTGCCAGGTCCTACGAGCAGTACTTC

v_gene: TRBV2
abundance: -
d_gene: -
j_gene: TRBJ1-1
CDR3aa: CASSEEGGGTEAFF
CDR3nt: TGTGCCAGCAGTGAAGAAGGGGGTGGCACTGAAGCTTTCTTT

v_gene: TRBV7-8
abundance: -
d_gene: TRBD1
j_gene: TRBJ2-1
CDR3aa: CASSYPRTGAYNEQFF
CDR3nt: TGTGCCAGCAGTTACCCGAGGACAGGGGCTTACAATGAGCAGTTCTTC

v_gene: TRBV7-3
abundance: -
d_gene: -
j_gene: TRBJ1-6
CDR3aa: CASSFGPGTNSPLHF
CDR3nt: TGTGCCAGCAGCTTCGGACCAGGCACTAATTCACCCCTCCACTTT

v_gene: TRBV5-1
abundance: -
d_gene: TRBD1
j_gene: TRBJ2-2
CDR3aa: CASSLGGTGDTGELFF
CDR3nt: TGCGCCAGCAGCTTGGGGGGGACAGGCGACACCGGGGAGCTGTTTTTT

v_gene: TRBV4-2
abundance: once
d_gene: -
j_gene: TRBJ1-3
CDR3aa: CASSPSPETGNTIYF
CDR3nt: TGTGCCAGCAGCCCCAGCCCGGAGACAGGAAACACCATATATTTT

v_gene: TRBV19
abundance: -
d_gene: -
j_gene: TRBJ2-7
CDR3aa: CASSIGSQATLYEQYF
CDR3nt: TGTGCCAGTAGTATAGGGTCGCAGGCCACACTATACGAGCAGTACTTC

v_gene: TRBV7-3
abundance: -
d_gene: -
j_gene: TRBJ2-3
CDR3aa: CASSWGTLSPDTQYF
CDR3nt: TGTGCCAGCAGCTGGGGGACCCTAAGCCCAGATACGCAGTATTTT

v_gene: TRBV6-5
abundance: -
d_gene: -
j_gene: TRBJ1-2
CDR3aa: CASIGGGAFSYGYTF
CDR3nt: TGTGCCAGCATCGGCGGGGGCGCATTTTCCTATGGCTACACCTTC

v_gene: TRBV28
abundance: -
d_gene: -
j_gene: TRBJ2-1
CDR3aa: CASSLLAGNNEQFF
CDR3nt: TGTGCCAGCAGTTTATTAGCAGGCAACAATGAGCAGTTCTTC

v_gene: TRBV4-2
abundance: -
d_gene: -
j_gene: TRBJ2-5
CDR3aa: CASSQGDRGQETQYF
CDR3nt: TGTGCCAGCAGCCAGGGGGACCGCGGGCAAGAGACCCAGTACTTC

v_gene: TRBV21-1
abundance: -
d_gene: -
j_gene: TRBJ2-3
CDR3aa: CASMLAGTRADTQYF
CDR3nt: TGTGCCAGCATGCTAGCCGGGACTAGGGCAGATACGCAGTATTTT

v_gene: TRBV6-5
abundance: -
d_gene: -
j_gene: TRBJ2-7
CDR3aa: CASTRSRAYEQYF
CDR3nt: TGTGCCAGCACCAGGAGTAGAGCCTACGAGCAGTACTTC

v_gene: TRBV11-2
abundance: -
d_gene: TRBD2
j_gene: TRBJ2-7
CDR3aa: CASSPGVSGSTYEQYF
CDR3nt: TGTGCCAGCAGCCCGGGGGTGAGCGGGAGTACCTACGAGCAGTACTTC

v_gene: TRBV30
abundance: -
d_gene: -
j_gene: TRBJ1-5
CDR3aa: CAWSGNRAGTQPQHF
CDR3nt: TGTGCCTGGAGCGGGAACAGGGCCGGGACTCAGCCCCAGCATTTT

v_gene: TRBV18
abundance: -
d_gene: -
j_gene: TRBJ1-2
CDR3aa: CASSPSSDNYGYTF
CDR3nt: TGTGCCAGCTCCCCCAGTTCAGATAACTATGGCTACACCTTC